These 21 T cell receptor beta chains originate from one sample sequenced in a study of control samples from healthy donors and cancer patients. Clones were sequenced by immunoSEQ multiplex PCR, and TCRdb holds only the in-frame ones, with some missing. The table records more than 80,000 clones, roughly 93% of them present only once. The sample consisted of blood. The receptors originated from a man between 18 and 35 years old in good health.

The genes are TRBV27 and TRBJ1-6, with D perhaps matching TRBD1 (5 bases). The germline gives CDR1 MNHEY, CDR2 SMNVEV (reference sequence). This CDR3 is built from 14 residues. V dropped 1 base and J dropped 11 bases, with 12 bases sitting between them. DNA of the CDR3: TGTGCCAGCAGTTTATTCGCCCGGGGGACACCCCTCCACTTT. The encoded protein is CASSLFARGTPLHF.

This chain uses TRBV4-1 with TRBJ1-2, with D possibly TRBD1 on 5 matching bases. Germline V lookup: CDR1 MGHRA, CDR2 YSYEKL. The ends were cut back, 3 bases at V and 0 bases at J, with 17 bases in the middle. This CDR3 has 17 residues. CDR3 sequence (DNA): TGCGCCAGCAGCCACAAGCTAAAGGGGTCTACTAACTATGGCTACACCTTC. Amino acid sequence: CASSHKLKGSTNYGYTF.

This sequence joins TRBV2 and TRBJ1-1, with D unclear. Germline CDR1 is SNHLY and CDR2 is FYNNEI. V lost 6 bases to trimming and J lost 5 bases, with 10 bases between them. The CDR3 extends over 12 amino acids. The CDR3 DNA is TGTGCCAGCAGATTGGGGAATACTGAAGCTTTCTTT. It specifies CASRLGNTEAFF.

The chain carries TRBV11-3 and TRBJ1-1; maybe TRBD1 (6 bases). The germline gives CDR1 SGHNT, CDR2 YENEEA. Trimming took 5 bases from V and 4 from J, leaving 11 bases between them. The CDR3 has 13 amino acids. CDR3: CASSHRAGTEAFF. CDR3 nucleotide sequence: TGTGCCAGCAGCCACAGGGCTGGCACTGAAGCTTTCTTT.

The chain uses TRBV29-1 and TRBJ2-7; 14 bases fit TRBD2. CDR3 length: 17 residues. CDR1 is SQVTM, CDR2 ANQGSEA, per germline. V gave up 2 bases and J gave up 9 bases; unmatched junction bases: 15. The CDR3 spells CSVESGAGTSGSSPQYF. The CDR3 coding sequence is TGCAGCGTTGAATCGGGGGCCGGGACTAGCGGGAGTTCTCCGCAGTACTTC.

On this clone itself: The same CDR3 arises from other DNA sequences in this sample as well. The chain uses TRBV6-2 or TRBV6-3 and TRBJ2-6; D might be TRBD1 (5 bases). V lost 2 bases, J lost 0 bases, and 5 bases lay in between. CDR3 length: 15 amino acids. Germline V gene data show CDR1 as MNHEY and CDR2 as SVGEGT. In nucleotides, the CDR3 is TGTGCCAGCAGTTACAGGGGCTCTGGGGCCAACGTCCTGACTTTC. The encoded protein is CASSYRGSGANVLTF.

The chain has TRBV6-4 and TRBJ1-1, with 9 bases matching TRBD1. Germline V gene sequence: CDR1 MRHNA, CDR2 SNTAGT. V gave up 6 bases and J gave up 2 bases; unmatched junction bases: 10. The CDR3 length is 16 residues. In DNA, the CDR3 is TGTGCCAGCAGACGACAGGGGGAGATGGAAAACACTGAAGCTTTCTTT. It is translated as CASRRQGEMENTEAFF.

This clone was seen once. The V gene is TRBV5-4, the J gene TRBJ2-3, with 9 nucleotides matching TRBD1. Germline values: CDR1 SGHNT, CDR2 YYREEE (reference sequence). Trimming took 4 bases from V and 0 from J; bases not matched to a gene: 12. The CDR3 is made up of 18 amino acids. The CDR3 spells CASSPGQGRSPSTDTQYF. Here the CDR3 DNA reads TGTGCCAGCAGCCCGGGACAGGGAAGAAGCCCTAGCACAGATACGCAGTATTTT.

This chain uses TRBV27 with TRBJ2-7; 9 nucleotides align to TRBD1. CDR1 and CDR2 (germline): MNHEY, SMNVEV (reference sequence). V lost 0 bases, J lost 5 bases, and 5 bases stayed unmatched. The CDR3 has 15 residues. CDR3 residues: CASSLSGTGIHEQYF. The CDR3 DNA is TGTGCCAGCAGTTTATCAGGGACAGGGATTCACGAGCAGTACTTC.

Comments on this clone: At one end the junction does not follow the germline gene, possibly because of a read error. This chain connects TRBV2 to TRBJ2-1; the match to TRBD2 covers 11 bases. CDR1 and CDR2 from the germline V gene are SNHLY and FYNNEI. The CDR3 loop spans 13 amino acids. CDR3 in DNA: TGTGCCAGCAGTGCCTTTAGGACTAGCGGGCCGATCTTC. It encodes CASSAFRTSGPIF.

V is TRBV24-1 and J is TRBJ1-1, with TRBD1 matching 8 bases. Germline CDR1 and CDR2: KGHDR and SFDVKD. There are 14 residues in the CDR3. J was trimmed by 1 base and V by 11 bases; bases with no gene match: 8. The CDR3 loop is CAIRGRSANTEAFF. CDR3 DNA: TGTGCCATCAGGGGGCGGAGCGCGAACACTGAAGCTTTCTTT.

The J gene is TRBJ2-1, the V gene TRBV18, with D possibly TRBD2 on 6 matching bases. In germline, CDR1 is KGHSH, CDR2 LQKENI. V shed 0 bases and J shed 0 bases, with 18 bases lying between them. The CDR3 is 19 amino acids. CDR3 protein: CASSPPGLLPGSSYNEQFF. The CDR3 DNA reads as TGTGCCAGCTCACCACCAGGACTACTCCCGGGGAGCTCCTACAATGAGCAGTTCTTC.

The V gene is TRBV15, the J gene TRBJ2-5; D unclear. CDR1 and CDR2 (germline): LNHNV, YYDKDF (reference sequence). The CDR3 sequence is 13 residues long. V gave up 7 bases and J gave up 1 base, with 10 bases separating them. Written as DNA, the CDR3 is TGTGCCACCACCCGTAACGGCCAAGAGACCCAGTACTTC. Residues: CATTRNGQETQYF.

This clone was detected a few times. This chain links TRBV6-2 or TRBV6-3 with TRBJ2-7, with a weak D call TRBD1 (7 bases). Germline lookup yields CDR1 MNHEY and CDR2 SVGEGT. CDR3 length: 17 amino acids. Trimming removed 4 bases from V and 2 bases from J, with 21 bases in between. CDR3 DNA sequence: TGTGCCAGCAGTTCCAACTTCCCGCAGGGGGGAACCTACGAGCAGTACTTC. This sequence encodes CASSSNFPQGGTYEQYF.

This clone was counted between two and nine times. This chain links TRBV7-2 with TRBJ2-7; 8 nucleotides line up with TRBD2. The V and J ends lost 1 base and 5 bases, in that order; junction bases with no gene match: 13. This CDR3 is built from 17 residues. Germline CDR1 reads SGHTA; CDR2 reads FQGNSA. The CDR3 spells CASSLGVVAGTPDEQYF. In DNA, the CDR3 is TGTGCCAGCAGCTTAGGGGTGGTAGCGGGAACCCCCGACGAGCAGTACTTC.

This rearrangement joins TRBV25-1 to TRBJ1-1, with no clear D. The germline V and J ends were trimmed by 7 bases and 1 base, with 10 bases remaining between them. The germline gives CDR1 MGHDK, CDR2 SYGVNS. The CDR3 contains 13 residues. The CDR3 loop is CASNSLSNTEAFF. For the CDR3, the DNA is TGTGCCAGCAACAGTCTGTCGAACACTGAAGCTTTCTTT.

This clone was seen only once. The V gene is TRBV20-1, the J gene TRBJ1-1; D remains unclear. CDR1 is DFQATT and CDR2 is SNEGSKA in the germline V gene (reference sequence). The CDR3 is made up of 11 amino acids. DNA for the CDR3: TGCATCGGAAGGGTTAACACTGAAGCTTTCTTT. Translated, it gives CIGRVNTEAFF.

V usage is TRBV3-1 (or the pseudogene TRBV3-2) and J usage is TRBJ2-7; D remains ambiguous. The CDR3 is 15 amino acids. The V end was cut by 0 bases, the J end by 3 bases, with 12 bases between. Per the germline V gene, CDR1 is LGHDT and CDR2 is YNNKEL (reference sequence). The CDR3 region is CASSQDLVTSYEQYF. CDR3 DNA sequence: TGTGCCAGCAGCCAAGACTTGGTCACCAGCTACGAGCAGTACTTC.

The J gene is TRBJ2-5, the V gene TRBV21-1; TRBD2 is the table's D call, not checked against the DNA. TRBV21-1 is shown as a pseudogene. The CDR3 length is 14 residues. CDR3 sequence: CASRPGGTGETQYF. In DNA form, the CDR3 reads TGTGCCAGCAGACCCGGCGGGACGGGAGAGACCCAGTACTTC.

The chain uses TRBV12-3 or TRBV12-4 and TRBJ1-2; D gene unclear. V was trimmed by 1 base and J by 4 bases, leaving 4 bases between them. This CDR3 comprises 12 residues. The CDR3 DNA is TGTGCCAGCAGTTTAGACGTCTATGGCTACACCTTC. It specifies CASSLDVYGYTF.

V usage is TRBV30 and J usage is TRBJ1-5; no reliable D call. Germline assignment: CDR1 GTSNPN and CDR2 SVGIG (reference sequence). The CDR3 contains 13 residues. The V end lost 6 bases, the J end lost 7 bases, and 16 bases lay between the germline ends. CDR3 nucleotide sequence: TGTGCCTGTGACCCGGCATTAGGGCAGCCCCAGCATTTT. Its protein is CACDPALGQPQHF.